A single sample is the source of the 16 T cell receptor beta chains below, sequenced in a study of patients and donors after allogeneic stem cell transplantation (dated by TCRdb to about 2020). Libraries were built with RT-PCR. Instrument on record: NextSeq 550. In-frame beta chains were kept once TCRdb had trimmed the public reads at Q25 with fastp and called clones with MiXCR. Rows matching on CDR3 protein sequence are summarized as one entry with the most common DNA and genes. The sample table shows fewer than 25,000 distinct CDR3 sequences, and 29% are seen once. The ten largest clones capture less than 60% of the sample. Sequencing was performed on blood, either unsorted or a sorted T cell fraction (not recorded which). All receptors come from a human donor who was either an allogeneic HSCT recipient or a stem cell or donor lymphocyte infusion donor (not recorded which). It is not recorded whose cells these are; they may come from a transplant donor.

V usage is TRBV5-5 and J usage is TRBJ1-4; the D is unclear. Per the germline V gene, CDR1 is SGHKS and CDR2 is YYEKEE (reference sequence). Trimming stripped 3 bases from V and 4 bases from J, with 10 bases between. The CDR3 has 14 amino acids. In DNA form, the CDR3 reads TGTGCCAGCAGCTCCGCCGGGAGTAATGAAAAACTGTTTTTT. Protein sequence: CASSSAGSNEKLFF.

This clonotype was detected a few times. This sequence joins TRBV4-1 and TRBJ1-1; TRBD1 aligns across 7 bases. J was trimmed by 1 base and V by 3 bases; bases with no gene match: 5. Germline CDR1 MGHRA, CDR2 YSYEKL. There are 15 residues in the CDR3. This chain's CDR3 is CASSHPGQANTEAFF. Written as DNA, the CDR3 is TGCGCCAGCAGCCATCCCGGACAGGCGAACACTGAAGCTTTCTTT.

Sample share makes this clonotype large. The V call is TRBV3-1, the J call TRBJ1-1, with a possible D match to TRBD1 (6 bases). Trimming removed 4 bases at V and 3 bases at J, with 15 bases between. CDR1 and CDR2 (germline): LGHDT, YNNKEL (reference sequence). This CDR3 is built from 15 residues. CDR3 DNA: TGTGCCAGCAGCCCCCTCGGGGGCGCGTACACTGAAGCTTTCTTT. Translating it yields CASSPLGGAYTEAFF.

This clonotype showed up many times. This chain links TRBV5-6 with TRBJ1-2, with unresolved D. V gave up 1 base and J gave up 0 bases, with 4 bases separating them. CDR1 is SGHDT and CDR2 is YYEEEE in the germline V gene. There are 13 residues in the CDR3. The CDR3 DNA reads TGTGCCAGCAGCTTGCTTCCTAACTATGGCTACACCTTC. This translates into CASSLLPNYGYTF.

This clonotype was counted only a few times. V is TRBV5-1 and J is TRBJ1-1; D unresolved. Germline lookup yields CDR1 SGHRS and CDR2 YFSETQ. V lost 4 bases, J lost 4 bases, and 11 bases lay in between. CDR3 length equals 13 residues. CDR3 loop: CASSLPAGTEAFF. CDR3 nucleotide sequence: TGCGCCAGCAGCCTACCAGCCGGCACTGAAGCTTTCTTT.

There are a few counts of this clonotype. The V and J genes are TRBV12-3 or TRBV12-4 and TRBJ1-2; 9 bases align to TRBD1. V was pared by 5 bases and J by 5 bases, with 6 bases of the junction left unmatched. The CDR3 has 14 amino acids. Written as DNA, the CDR3 is TGTGCCAGCAGTGGGGGGACAGGGAATTATGGCTACACCTTC. It encodes CASSGGTGNYGYTF.

The gene calls are TRBV29-1 and TRBJ2-5; 8 bases fit TRBD1. Germline CDR1 and CDR2: SQVTM and ANQGSEA. Trimming removed 1 base from V and 2 bases from J; junction bases left unmatched: 0. The CDR3 is 13 amino acids. The CDR3 is CSVEGTGQETQYF. The CDR3 region has the DNA TGCAGCGTTGAAGGGACAGGGCAAGAGACCCAGTACTTC.

The genes are TRBV6-1 and TRBJ1-5, with a possible D match to TRBD1 (6 bases). Per germline, CDR1 MNHNS and CDR2 SASEGT. The CDR3 contains 16 residues. V was cut by 0 bases and J by 7 bases, with 16 bases left in between. The CDR3 protein is CASSEALWGRSQPQHF. The CDR3 DNA reads as TGTGCCAGCAGTGAAGCGCTGTGGGGGCGATCGCAGCCCCAGCATTTT.

The V and J genes are TRBV9 and TRBJ2-1; the match to TRBD2 covers 8 bases. The CDR3 consists of 14 residues. Germline V gene lookup returns CDR1 SGDLS and CDR2 YYNGEE. V trimming: 0 bases; J trimming: 8 bases; junction bases outside the gene matches: 4. CDR3 DNA: TGTGCCAGCAGCGTAGGGGTAGCGGGGCATGAGCAGTTCTTC. It is translated as CASSVGVAGHEQFF.

The chain uses TRBV5-5 and TRBJ2-5; 12 bases line up with TRBD2. The CDR3 contains 19 residues. In germline, CDR1 is SGHKS, CDR2 YYEKEE (reference sequence). V was pared by 0 bases and J by 1 base, with 10 bases of the junction left unmatched. The CDR3 nucleotides are TGTGCCAGCAGCTTGGAGCGGCTAGCGGGGGGGCTTCTCCAAGAGACCCAGTACTTC. It translates to CASSLERLAGGLLQETQYF.

This clonotype was observed a few times. This chain uses TRBV6-6 with TRBJ1-1; D may be TRBD1 (6 bases). The CDR3 has 16 residues. Trimming took off 5 bases at V and 1 base at J, with 17 bases between the two ends. In germline, CDR1 is MNHNY, CDR2 SVGAGI (reference sequence). The CDR3 nucleotides are TGTGCCAGCAGTAGGGGCGGGGGGCGCAAGAACACTGAAGCTTTCTTT. Protein sequence: CASSRGGGRKNTEAFF.

This chain connects TRBV12-3 or TRBV12-4 to TRBJ1-3; no clear D gene. This CDR3 contains 12 residues. The germline V and J ends were trimmed by 4 bases and 3 bases, with 4 bases remaining between them. The CDR3 nucleotides are TGTGCCAGCAGTTCCTATGGAAACACCATATATTTT. This encodes CASSSYGNTIYF.

This clonotype was seen a few times. This chain connects TRBV27 to TRBJ1-2, with TRBD1 matching over 7 bases. The CDR3 runs to 17 residues. Germline CDR1 is MNHEY and CDR2 is SMNVEV (reference sequence). Trimming cost V 6 bases and J 1 base; bases outside gene matches: 14. For the CDR3, the DNA is TGTGCCAGCAGGACCGTCCTTAGGACAGGTTTTAACTATGGCTACACCTTC. Translating gives CASRTVLRTGFNYGYTF.

This clonotype was picked up a small number of times. The chain links TRBV4-2 to TRBJ1-2; D is perhaps TRBD1 (5 bases). V shed 0 bases and J shed 6 bases, with 11 bases lying between them. CDR3 size: 14 residues. Germline V gene sequence: CDR1 LGHNA, CDR2 YNFKEQ. This CDR3 is CASSQDAGLNGYTF. In DNA, the CDR3 is TGTGCCAGCAGCCAAGACGCAGGGCTCAATGGCTACACCTTC.

This clonotype was observed a handful of times. The genes are TRBV7-9 and TRBJ2-4; D remains ambiguous. V was trimmed by 1 base and J by 4 bases, leaving 8 bases between them. The CDR3 is 14 amino acids. Germline assignment: CDR1 SEHNR and CDR2 FQNEAQ (reference sequence). The CDR3: CASSLGTVKNIQYF. In nucleotides, the CDR3 is TGTGCCAGCAGCTTAGGCACCGTTAAAAACATTCAGTACTTC.

This clonotype has a handful of counts. The chain joins TRBV4-2 to TRBJ2-3; no firm D call. In germline, CDR1 is LGHNA, CDR2 YNFKEQ. The CDR3 loop spans 14 amino acids. The V end was cut by 1 base, the J end by 0 bases, with 5 bases between. The CDR3 protein is CASSQGLSTDTQYF. The CDR3 nucleotides are TGTGCCAGCAGCCAAGGGCTCAGCACAGATACGCAGTATTTT.